The clone carrying this T cell receptor (beta chain) was counted a single time. Enrolled patients, whose metastatic non-small-cell lung cancer was chemo-refractory, received focal radiation plus CTLA-4 blockade with ipilimumab. Looked up from germline, CDR1 is MNHEY and CDR2 is SMNVEV (reference sequence). V was cut by 3 bases and J by 6 bases, with 20 bases left in between. This CDR3 has 16 amino acids. These data come from a study of radiotherapy plus CTLA-4 blockade in lung cancer. Study details: The study recorded objective responses in 15% to 20% of patients and disease control in about 30%.

Using immunoSEQ multiplex PCR, the repertoire was profiled, and TCRdb retains in-frame clones only, with some absent. This sample carries approximately 70,000 clones, approximately 76% of them seen once, and the ten largest clones take 15% to 20%. The receptor's source is a human donor with non-small cell lung cancer whose response to radiotherapy plus ipilimumab could not be evaluated. Some clones in this sample may be carry-over from other donors' samples. The chain joins TRBV27 to TRBJ1-1, with D possibly being TRBD1 (6 bases). Sequenced here: peripheral blood, sampled from a patient treated with radiotherapy plus ipilimumab. The CDR3 DNA reads as TGTGCCAGCAGTTTCCTAGGGGCAGGGGAAACGGCTGAAGCTTTCTTT. This translates into CASSFLGAGETAEAFF.